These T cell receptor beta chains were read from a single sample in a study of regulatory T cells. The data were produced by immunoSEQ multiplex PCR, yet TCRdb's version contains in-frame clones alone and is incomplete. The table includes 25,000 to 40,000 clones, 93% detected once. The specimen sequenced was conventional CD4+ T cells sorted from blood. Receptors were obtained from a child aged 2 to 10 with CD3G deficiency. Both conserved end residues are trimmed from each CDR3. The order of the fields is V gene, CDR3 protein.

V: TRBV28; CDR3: ASRTAGNQPQH
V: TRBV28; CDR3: ASSLMTQGSTEAF
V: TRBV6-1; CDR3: ASSEDRGYRDTQY
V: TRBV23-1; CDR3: ASSHYPKGGGYGYT
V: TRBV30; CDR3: AWSSGTLYGYT
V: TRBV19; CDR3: ASSTGTGGMDTQY
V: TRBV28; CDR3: ASLGTGVVGGYT
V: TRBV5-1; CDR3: ASSLLGGEHGYT
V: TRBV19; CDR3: ASSHPGTDTQY
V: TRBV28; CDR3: ASSYLDQGTQH
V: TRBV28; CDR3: ATAGAGVLYEQY
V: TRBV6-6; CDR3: ASSYTFENTEAF
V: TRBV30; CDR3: AWRGSGTGELF
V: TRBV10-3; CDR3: ANPQDSNQPQH
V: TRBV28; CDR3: ASSLRGYQPQH
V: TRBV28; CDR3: ASRKNAGYT
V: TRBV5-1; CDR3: ASSRTGSSYEQY
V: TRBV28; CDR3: ASTLTLGNEQY
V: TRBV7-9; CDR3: ASSTWTSGSETQY
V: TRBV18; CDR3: ASSGTRSYNEQF
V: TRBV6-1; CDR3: ASSEAQGREQY
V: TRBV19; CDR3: ASRNGLAVGEQF
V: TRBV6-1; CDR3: ASSVSWNTEAF
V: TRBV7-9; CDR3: ASSAESGQAI
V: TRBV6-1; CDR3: ASSEVGGRRYNEQF
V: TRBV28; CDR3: ASRQAGAGETQY
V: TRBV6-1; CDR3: ASSESAVYNEQF
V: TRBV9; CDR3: ASSVEGRQERDIPPKNIQY
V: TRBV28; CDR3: ASSLGFGELF
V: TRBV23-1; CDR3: ASSWGRGNTIY
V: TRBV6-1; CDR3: ANSRIGSNQPQH
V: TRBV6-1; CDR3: ASKGVIDEQY